The clone carrying this T cell receptor beta chain was detected many times. CDR1 is MNHEY and CDR2 is SVGAGI in the germline V gene. Trimming took off 0 bases at V and 4 bases at J, with 18 bases between the two ends. This CDR3 contains 17 residues. There were TCR beta CDR3 regions amplified from RNA transcripts. Carried out on the TCR CDR3, a first-round RT-PCR used the HTBI primer set. Using its own MiXCR run on the multiplex PCR reads, TCRdb lists one record per CDR3 protein. Here the sample spans about 260,000 distinct CDR3 sequences, 16% being singletons. Ophthalmopathy cases met thresholds of Clinical Activity Score at least 3, NOSPECS grade at least 4 and duration under 3 months. Exclusion criteria comprised uncontrolled infection, other autoimmune disease, pregnancy or lactation. This sample was included in a study of T cells in Graves' hyperthyroidism and ophthalmopathy.

The material sequenced was blood. The sequence was collected from a woman aged 18-29 years with Graves' ophthalmopathy. This chain joins TRBV6-5 and TRBJ1-1, with a weak D call TRBD1 (6 bases). The CDR3 spells CASSYSSRGRGRTEAFF. The CDR3 DNA reads TGTGCCAGCAGTTACTCATCCAGGGGCCGGGGTCGCACTGAAGCTTTCTTT.